The sequence of this TCR beta chain was determined in a study of metastatic and nonmetastatic thyroid tumors. Original methodology: In papillary thyroid cancer, a distant-metastasis classifier was built using CDR3 differences across clinicopathological groups. Using MiXCR, TCRdb re-called clones from the PCR reads. The V and J calls, along with clone size, are taken from TCRdb and not from the paper's own processing. The data contain roughly 4,900 clones, 28% of them singletons. The CDR3 is made up of 13 amino acids. Per germline, CDR1 SQVTM and CDR2 ANQGSEA. Trimming removed 0 bases from V and 4 bases from J, with 9 bases in between. Patients had received no treatment of any kind before thyroid surgery. This clone was observed a few times.

V is TRBV29-1 and J is TRBJ1-2; perhaps TRBD1 as D (5 bases). This clonotype was obtained from a female donor with papillary thyroid cancer or a benign thyroid nodule (not recorded which). Some clones in this sample may be carry-over from other donors' samples. Sequencing used adjacent normal tissue. CDR3 coding DNA: TGCAGCGTTGAAGAGGCGGGGGGCTATGGCTACACCTTC. Amino acids: CSVEEAGGYGYTF.